The source of this T cell receptor beta chain is a study of blood T cell repertoires in COVID-19. In the study overall: The cDNA or gDNA used as material had been derived from T cells, B-cell-depleted T cells, or PBMCs.

Only in-frame clones appear in the TCRdb table, and some are missing; sequencing was by immunoSEQ multiplex PCR. The sample shows tens of thousands of clones, about 70% of them seen only once. CDR3 length: 14 amino acids. CDR1 and CDR2 from the germline V gene are SGDLS and YYNGEE. V lost 3 bases to trimming and J lost 7 bases, with 17 bases between them. In this sample, this clone turned up a few times. This clonotype was obtained from a woman older than 75 with active or convalescent COVID-19. J is TRBJ2-7 and V is TRBV9; perhaps TRBD2 as D (5 bases). Sequencing was performed on peripheral blood. CDR3 DNA sequence: TGTGCCAGCAGCGCCCGAGCCAGCGGTGGGGAGCAGTACTTC. Amino acid sequence: CASSARASGGEQYF.